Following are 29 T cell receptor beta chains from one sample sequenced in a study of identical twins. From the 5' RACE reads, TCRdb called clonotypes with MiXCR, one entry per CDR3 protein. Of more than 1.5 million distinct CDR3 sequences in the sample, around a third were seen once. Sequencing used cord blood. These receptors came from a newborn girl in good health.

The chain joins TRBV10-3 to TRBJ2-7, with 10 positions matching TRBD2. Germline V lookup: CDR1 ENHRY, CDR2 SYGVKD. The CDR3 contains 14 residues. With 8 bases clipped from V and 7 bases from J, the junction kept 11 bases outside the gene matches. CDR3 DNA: TGTGCCATCGAGGGTAGCGGGAGGCGCAATGAGCAGTACTTC. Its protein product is CAIEGSGRRNEQYF.

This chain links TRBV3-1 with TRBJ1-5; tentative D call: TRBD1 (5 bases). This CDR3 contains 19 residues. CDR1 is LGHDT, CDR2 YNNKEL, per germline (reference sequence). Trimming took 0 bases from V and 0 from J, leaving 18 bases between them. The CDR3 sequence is CASSQEISGRGYSNQPQHF. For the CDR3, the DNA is TGTGCCAGCAGCCAAGAAATTTCAGGGCGAGGCTATAGCAATCAGCCCCAGCATTTT.

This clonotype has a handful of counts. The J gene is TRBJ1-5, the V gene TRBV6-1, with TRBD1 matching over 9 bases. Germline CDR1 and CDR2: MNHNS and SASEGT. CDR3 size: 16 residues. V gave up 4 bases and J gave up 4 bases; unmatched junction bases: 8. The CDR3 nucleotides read TGTGCCAGCAGTGGAAGAAACAGGGGGCAGAATCAGCCCCAGCATTTT. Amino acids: CASSGRNRGQNQPQHF.

CDR3 sequence reads: CASSGQLPGAPNTEAFF. The CDR3 region has the DNA TGTGCCAGCAGCGGCCAACTTCCAGGGGCCCCTAACACTGAAGCTTTCTTT. The rearrangement links TRBV9 to TRBJ1-1; D perhaps matches TRBD1 (6 bases). The CDR3 loop spans 17 amino acids. Germline V gene sequence: CDR1 SGDLS, CDR2 YYNGEE. The V end lost 3 bases, the J end lost 2 bases, and 20 bases lay between the germline ends.

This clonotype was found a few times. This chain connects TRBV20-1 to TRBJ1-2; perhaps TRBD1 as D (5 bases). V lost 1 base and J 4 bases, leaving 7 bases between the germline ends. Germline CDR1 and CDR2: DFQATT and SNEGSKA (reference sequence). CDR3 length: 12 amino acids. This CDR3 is CSARVGPYGYTF. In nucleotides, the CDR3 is TGCAGTGCTAGAGTGGGACCCTATGGCTACACCTTC.

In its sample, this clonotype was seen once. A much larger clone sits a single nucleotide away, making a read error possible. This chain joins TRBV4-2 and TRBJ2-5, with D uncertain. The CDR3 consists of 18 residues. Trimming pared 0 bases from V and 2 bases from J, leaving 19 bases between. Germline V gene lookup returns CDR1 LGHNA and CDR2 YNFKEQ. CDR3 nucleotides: TGTGCCAGCAGCCAAGATTCCCGGGCTGTTTATGGACAAGAGACCCAGTACTTC. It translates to CASSQDSRAVYGQETQYF.

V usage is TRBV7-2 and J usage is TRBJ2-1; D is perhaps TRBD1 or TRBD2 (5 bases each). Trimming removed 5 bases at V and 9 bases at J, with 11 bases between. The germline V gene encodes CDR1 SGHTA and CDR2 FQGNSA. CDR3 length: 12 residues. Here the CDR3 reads CASSHPGTEQFF. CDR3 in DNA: TGTGCCAGCAGCCACCCTGGGACTGAGCAGTTCTTC. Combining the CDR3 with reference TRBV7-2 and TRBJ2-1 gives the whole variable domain GAGVSQSPSNKVTEKGKDVELRCDPISGHTALYWYRQSLGQGLEFLIYFQGNSAPDKSGLPSDRFSAERTGGSVSTLTIQRTQQEDSAVYLCASSHPGTEQFFGPGTRLTVL.

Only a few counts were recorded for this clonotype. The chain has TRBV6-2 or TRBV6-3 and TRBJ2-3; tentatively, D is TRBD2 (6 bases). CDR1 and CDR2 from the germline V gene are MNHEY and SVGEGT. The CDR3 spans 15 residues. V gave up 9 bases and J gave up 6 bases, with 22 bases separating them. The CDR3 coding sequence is TGTGCCAGTTCCCAGCGGGCGCCAACCCGGGATACGCAGTATTTT. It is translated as CASSQRAPTRDTQYF.

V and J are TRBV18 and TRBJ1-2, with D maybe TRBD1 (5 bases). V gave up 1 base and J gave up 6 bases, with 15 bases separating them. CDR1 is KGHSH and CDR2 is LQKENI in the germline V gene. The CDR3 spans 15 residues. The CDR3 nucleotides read TGTGCCAGCTCACCACTCAGACCGCAGGGCCATGGCTACACCTTC. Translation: CASSPLRPQGHGYTF.

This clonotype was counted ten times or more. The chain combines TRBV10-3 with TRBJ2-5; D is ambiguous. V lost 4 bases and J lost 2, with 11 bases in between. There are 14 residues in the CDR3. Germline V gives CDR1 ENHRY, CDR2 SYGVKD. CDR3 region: CAISVGREQETQYF. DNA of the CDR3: TGTGCCATCAGTGTCGGCAGAGAACAAGAGACCCAGTACTTC.

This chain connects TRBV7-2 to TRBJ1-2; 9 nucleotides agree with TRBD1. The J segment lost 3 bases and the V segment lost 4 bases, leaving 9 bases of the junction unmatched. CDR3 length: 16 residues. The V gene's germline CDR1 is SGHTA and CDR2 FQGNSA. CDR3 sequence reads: CASSSKQGQGYYGYTF. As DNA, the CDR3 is TGTGCCAGCAGCTCGAAACAGGGACAGGGATACTATGGCTACACCTTC.

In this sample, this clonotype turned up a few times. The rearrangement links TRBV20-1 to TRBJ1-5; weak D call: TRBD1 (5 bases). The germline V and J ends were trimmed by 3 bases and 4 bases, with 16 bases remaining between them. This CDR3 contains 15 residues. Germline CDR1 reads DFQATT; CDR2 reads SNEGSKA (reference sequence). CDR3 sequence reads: CSASSLGRGNQPQHF. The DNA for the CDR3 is TGCAGTGCTAGCTCCCTTGGACGGGGGAATCAGCCCCAGCATTTT.

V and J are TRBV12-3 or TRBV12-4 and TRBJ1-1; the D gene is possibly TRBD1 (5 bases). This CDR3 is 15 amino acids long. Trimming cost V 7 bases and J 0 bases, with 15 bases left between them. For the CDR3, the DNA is TGTGCCAGCACCACTGGCGGGACGGTGAACACTGAAGCTTTCTTT. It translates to CASTTGGTVNTEAFF.

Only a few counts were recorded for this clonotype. The CDR3 sequence is CASSGREMRTEAFF. Written as DNA, the CDR3 is TGTGCCAGCAGCGGGAGGGAAATGAGGACTGAAGCTTTCTTT. The genes are TRBV7-8 and TRBJ1-1, with unresolved D. CDR1 and CDR2 from the germline V gene are SGHVS and FQNEAQ. The CDR3 is 14 amino acids. V lost 5 bases and J lost 5, with 15 bases in between. The entire variable domain, with the rest obtained from reference TRBV7-8 and TRBJ1-1, is as follows: GAGVSQSPRYKVAKRGQDVALRCDPISGHVSLFWYQQALGQGPEFLTYFQNEAQLDKSGLPSDRFFAERPEGSVSTLKIQRTQQEDSAVYLCASSGREMRTEAFFGQGTRLTVV.

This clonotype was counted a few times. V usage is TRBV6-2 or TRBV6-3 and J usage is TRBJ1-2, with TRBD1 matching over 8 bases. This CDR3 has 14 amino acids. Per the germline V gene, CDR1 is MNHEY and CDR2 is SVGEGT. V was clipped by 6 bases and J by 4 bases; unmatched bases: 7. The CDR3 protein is CASRPTTGAYGYTF. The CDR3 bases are TGTGCCAGCAGGCCGACGACAGGGGCCTATGGCTACACCTTC.

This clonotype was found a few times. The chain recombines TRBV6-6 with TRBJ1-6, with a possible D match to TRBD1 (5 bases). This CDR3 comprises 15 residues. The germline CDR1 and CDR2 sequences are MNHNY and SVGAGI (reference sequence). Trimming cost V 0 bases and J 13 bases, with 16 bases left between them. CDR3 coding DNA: TGTGCCAGCAGTTACTCGATAGGGGACCCTTGGCCCCTCCACTTT. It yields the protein CASSYSIGDPWPLHF.

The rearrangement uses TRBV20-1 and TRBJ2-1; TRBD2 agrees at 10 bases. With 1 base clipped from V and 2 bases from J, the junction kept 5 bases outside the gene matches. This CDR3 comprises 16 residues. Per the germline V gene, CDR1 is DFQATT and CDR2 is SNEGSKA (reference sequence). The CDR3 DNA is TGCAGTGCTAGAGCGCTTCTAGCGGGAGCCTACAATGAGCAGTTCTTC. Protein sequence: CSARALLAGAYNEQFF.

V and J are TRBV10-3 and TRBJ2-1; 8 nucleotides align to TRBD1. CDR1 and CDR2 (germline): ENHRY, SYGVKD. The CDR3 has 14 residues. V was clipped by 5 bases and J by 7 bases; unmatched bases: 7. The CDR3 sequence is CAISTTRTGNEQFF. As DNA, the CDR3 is TGTGCCATCAGTACTACCCGGACAGGGAATGAGCAGTTCTTC.

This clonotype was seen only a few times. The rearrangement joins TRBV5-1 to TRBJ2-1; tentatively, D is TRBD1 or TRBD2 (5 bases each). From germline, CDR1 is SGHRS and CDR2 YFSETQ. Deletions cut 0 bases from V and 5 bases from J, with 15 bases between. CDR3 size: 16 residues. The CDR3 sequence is CASSLVGGGANNEQFF. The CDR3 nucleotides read TGCGCCAGCAGCTTGGTCGGTGGGGGAGCTAACAATGAGCAGTTCTTC.

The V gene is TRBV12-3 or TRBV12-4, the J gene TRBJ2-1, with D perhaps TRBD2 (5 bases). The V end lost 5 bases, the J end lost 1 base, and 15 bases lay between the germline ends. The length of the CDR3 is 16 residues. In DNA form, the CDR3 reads TGTGCCAGCAGTCCCGCTGGCAGCGGATCCTACAATGAGCAGTTCTTC. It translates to CASSPAGSGSYNEQFF.

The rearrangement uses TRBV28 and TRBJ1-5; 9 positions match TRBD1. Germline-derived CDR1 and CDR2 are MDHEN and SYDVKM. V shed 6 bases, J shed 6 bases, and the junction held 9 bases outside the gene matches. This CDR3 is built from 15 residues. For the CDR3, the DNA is TGTGCCAGCAGCTACTTAACAGGGGGCAGTCAGCCCCAGCATTTT. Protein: CASSYLTGGSQPQHF.

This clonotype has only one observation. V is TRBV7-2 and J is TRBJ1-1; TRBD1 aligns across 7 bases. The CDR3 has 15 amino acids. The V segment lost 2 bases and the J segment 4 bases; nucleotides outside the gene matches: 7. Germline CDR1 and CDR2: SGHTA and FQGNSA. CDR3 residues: CASSLTGATVTEAFF. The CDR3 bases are TGTGCCAGCAGCTTAACAGGGGCCACGGTCACTGAAGCTTTCTTT.

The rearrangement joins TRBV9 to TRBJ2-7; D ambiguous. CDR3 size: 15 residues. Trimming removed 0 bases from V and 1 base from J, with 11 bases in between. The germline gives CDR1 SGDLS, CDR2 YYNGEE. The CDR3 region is CASSVGPSNSYEQYF. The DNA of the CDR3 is TGTGCCAGCAGCGTAGGTCCCAGTAATTCCTACGAGCAGTACTTC.

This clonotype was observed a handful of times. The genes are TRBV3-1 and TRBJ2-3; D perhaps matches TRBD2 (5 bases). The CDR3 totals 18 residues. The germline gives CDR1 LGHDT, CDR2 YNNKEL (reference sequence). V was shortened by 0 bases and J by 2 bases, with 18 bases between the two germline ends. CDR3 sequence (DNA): TGTGCCAGCAGCCAAGAAGGACCGGGATTGGAGACCACAGATACGCAGTATTTT. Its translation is CASSQEGPGLETTDTQYF.

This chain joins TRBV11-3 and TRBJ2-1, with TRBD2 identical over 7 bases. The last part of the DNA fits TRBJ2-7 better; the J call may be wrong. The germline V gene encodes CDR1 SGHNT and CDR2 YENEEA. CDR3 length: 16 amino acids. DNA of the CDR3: TGTGCCAGCAGCTTAGATTTCAGGCGGGGGTACAATGAGCAGTACTTC. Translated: CASSLDFRRGYNEQYF.

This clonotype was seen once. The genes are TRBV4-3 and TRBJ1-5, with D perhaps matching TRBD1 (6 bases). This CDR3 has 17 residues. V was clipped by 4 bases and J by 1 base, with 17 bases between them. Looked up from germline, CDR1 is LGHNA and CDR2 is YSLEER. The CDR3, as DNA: TGCGCCAGCAGCCCATACTCCCAGGGGCTCAGCAATCAGCCCCAGCATTTT. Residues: CASSPYSQGLSNQPQHF.

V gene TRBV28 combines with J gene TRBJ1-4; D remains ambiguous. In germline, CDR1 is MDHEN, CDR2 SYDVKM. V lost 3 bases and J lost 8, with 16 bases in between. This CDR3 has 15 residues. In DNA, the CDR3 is TGTGCCAGCAGTTTGAGGGTCGGGGTCCAAGAAAAACTGTTTTTT. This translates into CASSLRVGVQEKLFF.

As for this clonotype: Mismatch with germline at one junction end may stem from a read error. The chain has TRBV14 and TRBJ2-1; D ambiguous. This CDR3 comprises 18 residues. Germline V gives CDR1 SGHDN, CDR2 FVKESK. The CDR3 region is CASSQAHPLSSSYNEQFF. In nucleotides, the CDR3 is TGTGCCAGCAGCCAAGCCCACCCACTATCCAGCTCCTACAATGAGCAGTTCTTT. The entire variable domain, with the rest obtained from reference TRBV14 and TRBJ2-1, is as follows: EAGVTQFPSHSVIEKGQTVTLRCDPISGHDNLYWYRRVMGKEIKFLLHFVKESKQDESGMPNNRFLAERTGGTYSTLKVQPAELEDSGVYFCASSQAHPLSSSYNEQFFGPGTRLTVL.

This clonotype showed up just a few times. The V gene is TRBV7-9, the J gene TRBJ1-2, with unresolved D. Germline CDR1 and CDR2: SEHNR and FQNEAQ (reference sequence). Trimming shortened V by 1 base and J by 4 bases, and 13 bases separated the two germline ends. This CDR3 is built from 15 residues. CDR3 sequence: CASSLDARQFYGYTF. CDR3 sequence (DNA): TGTGCCAGCAGCTTAGACGCAAGGCAGTTCTATGGCTACACCTTC.